This T cell receptor beta chain derives from a study of blood T cell repertoires in COVID-19. Study summary: From the United States, Italy and Spain came samples of acute and convalescent COVID-19. T cells, B-cell-depleted T cells, or PBMCs provided the cDNA or gDNA that served as material.

The authors' processing: Estimation of nucleated cell counts was performed using reference gene primer amplification. Sequencing was performed with immunoSEQ multiplex PCR; in TCRdb, only in-frame clones are kept and a portion is missing. From that table come the V and J calls and clone size; the DNA was used to work out D and trimming. The sample records 130,000 to 150,000 clones, roughly four fifths being singletons. CDR3 size: 16 residues. CDR1 and CDR2 from the germline V gene are SGHRS and YFSETQ. The V and J ends lost 0 bases and 0 bases respectively, with 12 bases between them. The clonotype comes from a human donor in a cohort sampled during active COVID-19. Sequencing input: peripheral blood. The chain recombines TRBV5-1 with TRBJ2-5; possible D gene TRBD2, 5 bases. The CDR3: CASSLGGGFDQETQYF. Here the CDR3 DNA reads TGCGCCAGCAGCTTGGGTGGAGGTTTTGACCAAGAGACCCAGTACTTC.